This T cell receptor (beta chain) appears in the sequencing data of a study of cytomegalovirus exposure and HLA in healthy donors. Study-level points and caveats: According to a later analysis, TCR clusters from the first cohort tended to co-occur in the 120 or so validation repertoires. Listed as cytomegalovirus-associated were about 160 TCR beta chains. Most sequenced TCRs were rare (though some public TCRs occurred in many donors).

Profiled with immunoSEQ multiplex PCR; TCRdb holds only in-frame clones, not every one. The sample has tens of thousands of clones, 85% seen once. The germline V gene encodes CDR1 SGDLS and CDR2 YYNGEE. Trimming took 3 bases from V and 4 from J, leaving 14 bases between them. The CDR3 has 15 amino acids. Concerning this clone: Its antigen remains unknown.

This chain joins TRBV9 and TRBJ2-1; TRBD1 might be the D (5 bases). Sequences were obtained from PBMCs. The receptor's source is a man between 18 and 35 years old in good health and CMV-seropositive. CDR3 bases: TGTGCCAGCAGCGCACTTACAGGCCTTTACAATGAGCAGTTCTTC. Residues: CASSALTGLYNEQFF.